This record concerns one T cell receptor (beta chain) sequence. Other nucleotide sequences from this sample produce the same CDR3. Only in-frame clones appear in the TCRdb table, and some are missing; sequencing was by immunoSEQ multiplex PCR. The sample shows around 250,000 clones, under 85% of them seen only once. This record belongs to a study of blood T cell repertoires in COVID-19. The overall study: PBMCs, B-cell-depleted T cells, or T cells were the source of the cDNA or gDNA that made up the material.

In germline, CDR1 is SNHLY, CDR2 FYNNEI. V was pared by 11 bases and J by 0 bases, with 2 bases of the junction left unmatched. CDR3 length equals 13 residues. Sequencing was done on a sample of peripheral blood. The chain carries TRBV2 and TRBJ1-3, with 9 bases fitting TRBD1. The receptor's source is a young man who had recovered from COVID-19. The CDR3 sequence: CARTGDSGNTIYF. DNA of the CDR3: TGTGCCCGGACAGGGGACTCTGGAAACACCATATATTTT.